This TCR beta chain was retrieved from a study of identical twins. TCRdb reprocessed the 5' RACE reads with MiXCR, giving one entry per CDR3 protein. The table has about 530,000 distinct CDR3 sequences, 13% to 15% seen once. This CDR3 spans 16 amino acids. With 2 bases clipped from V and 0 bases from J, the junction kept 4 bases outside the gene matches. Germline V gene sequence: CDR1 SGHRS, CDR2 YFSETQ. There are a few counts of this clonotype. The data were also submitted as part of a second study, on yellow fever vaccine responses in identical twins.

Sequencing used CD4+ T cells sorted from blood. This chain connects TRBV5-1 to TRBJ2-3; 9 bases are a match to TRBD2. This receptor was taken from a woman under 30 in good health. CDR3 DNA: TGCGCCAGCAGCTTAACCCTAGCGGGGAGCACAGATACGCAGTATTTT. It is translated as CASSLTLAGSTDTQYF.